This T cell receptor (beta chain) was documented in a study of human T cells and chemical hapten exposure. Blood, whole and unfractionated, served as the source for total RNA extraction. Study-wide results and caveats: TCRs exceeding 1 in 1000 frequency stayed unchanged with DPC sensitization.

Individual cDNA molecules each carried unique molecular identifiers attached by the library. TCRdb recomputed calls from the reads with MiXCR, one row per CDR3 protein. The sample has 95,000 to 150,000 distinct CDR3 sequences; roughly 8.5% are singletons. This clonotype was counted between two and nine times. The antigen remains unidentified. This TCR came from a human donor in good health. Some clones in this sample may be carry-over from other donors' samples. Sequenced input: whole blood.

The DNA for the CDR3 is TGTGCCAGTAGTATAGCAAAAGGGAGGCCTACCTACAATGAGCAGTTCTTC. It is translated as CASSIAKGRPTYNEQFF. This sequence joins TRBV19 and TRBJ2-1, with a tentative D call TRBD2 (6 bases). Per germline, CDR1 LNHDA and CDR2 SQIVND (reference sequence). This CDR3 is 17 amino acids long. Trimming removed 1 base from V and 2 bases from J, with 15 bases in between. Using reference TRBV19 and TRBJ2-1 for the parts outside the CDR3, the full variable domain is DGGITQSPKYLFRKEGQNVTLSCEQNLNHDAMYWYRQDPGQGLRLIYYSQIVNDFQKGDIAEGYSVSREKKESFPLTVTSAQKNPTAFYLCASSIAKGRPTYNEQFFGPGTRLTVL.